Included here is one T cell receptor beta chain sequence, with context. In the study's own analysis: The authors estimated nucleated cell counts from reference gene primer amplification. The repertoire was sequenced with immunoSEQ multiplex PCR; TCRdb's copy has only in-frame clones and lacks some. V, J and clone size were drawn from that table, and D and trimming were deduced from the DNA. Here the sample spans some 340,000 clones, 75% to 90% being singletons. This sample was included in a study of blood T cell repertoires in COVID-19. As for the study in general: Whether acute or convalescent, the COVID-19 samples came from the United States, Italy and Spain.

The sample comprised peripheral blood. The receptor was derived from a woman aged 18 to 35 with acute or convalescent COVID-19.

The CDR3 spells CASSRDRVRQPQHF. The CDR3 region has the DNA TGTGCCAGCAGCCGGGACAGGGTTAGACAGCCCCAGCATTTT. The V gene is TRBV28, the J gene TRBJ1-5, with 9 positions matching TRBD1. Germline V gene sequence: CDR1 MDHEN, CDR2 SYDVKM. Losses at the gene ends were 6 bases for V and 7 bases for J; bases not matched to a gene: 7. The CDR3 is made up of 14 amino acids. The entire variable domain, with the rest obtained from reference TRBV28 and TRBJ1-5, is as follows: DVKVTQSSRYLVKRTGEKVFLECVQDMDHENMFWYRQDPGLGLRLIYFSYDVKMKEKGDIPEGYSVSREKKERFSLILESASTNQTSMYLCASSRDRVRQPQHFGDGTRLSIL.